Below, 23 T cell receptor beta chains from the same sample are listed, as sequenced in a study of T-cell reconstitution after alpha-beta-depleted transplantation in children. Unique molecular identifiers were incorporated during preparation of the TCRbeta library. Each CDR3 protein is one row after TCRdb ran MiXCR on the PCR reads. In the table there are approximately 350,000 distinct CDR3 sequences, about 16% of which are singletons. The sample consisted of PBMCs, mostly from graft donor cells, taken 360 days after TCRalphabeta/CD19-depleted stem cell transplant. The source of these receptors is a male patient aged 2 to 10 who had a stem cell transplant for acute lymphoblastic leukemia, so the T cells may come from the graft donor.

The chain has TRBV12-3 or TRBV12-4 and TRBJ2-2; D might be TRBD2 (6 bases). Trimming pared 7 bases from V and 15 bases from J, leaving 15 bases between. The CDR3 is made up of 11 amino acids. The CDR3 loop is CASTLGRRVFF. The CDR3 coding sequence is TGTGCCAGCACCCTCGGGCGGAGGGTGTTTTTT.

The chain recombines TRBV15 with TRBJ1-1, with a possible D match to TRBD1 (5 bases). The CDR3 contains 15 residues. The germline CDR1 and CDR2 sequences are LNHNV and YYDKDF (reference sequence). Trimming shortened V by 5 bases and J by 1 base, and 14 bases separated the two germline ends. The CDR3 is CATSPPGLKNTEAFF. CDR3 bases: TGTGCCACCAGCCCACCGGGACTTAAGAACACTGAAGCTTTCTTT.

The chain has TRBV20-1 and TRBJ2-2; 12 positions match TRBD2. The CDR3 contains 16 residues. V shed 3 bases and J 6 bases; nucleotides not matched to a gene: 8. The germline V gene encodes CDR1 DFQATT and CDR2 SNEGSKA (reference sequence). CDR3 amino acids: CSASPLTSGSAGELFF. CDR3 coding DNA: TGCAGTGCTAGTCCCCTGACTAGCGGGAGTGCCGGGGAGCTGTTTTTT.

This chain links TRBV19 with TRBJ2-7; 10 bases map to TRBD2. After removal of 6 bases from V and 2 bases from J, the junction contained 7 bases not matched to a gene. Germline V gene data show CDR1 as LNHDA and CDR2 as SQIVND (reference sequence). This CDR3 has 15 amino acids. The chain's CDR3 is CASSSLAGSPYEQYF. The CDR3 DNA sequence: TGTGCCAGTAGCTCACTAGCGGGAAGTCCCTACGAGCAGTACTTC.

This clonotype has just a few counts. This chain uses TRBV25-1 with TRBJ1-2, with a weak D call TRBD1 (5 bases). The V gene's germline CDR1 is MGHDK and CDR2 SYGVNS. The CDR3 has 13 residues. V lost 3 bases and J lost 4, with 9 bases in between. DNA for the CDR3: TGTGCCAGCAGTGAGGCGGGACCCTATGGCTACACCTTC. Its translation: CASSEAGPYGYTF.

There are a few counts of this clonotype. The chain uses TRBV28 and TRBJ2-7; no definite D call. This CDR3 comprises 14 residues. Trimming took 3 bases from V and 0 from J, leaving 9 bases between them. Germline values: CDR1 MDHEN, CDR2 SYDVKM. The CDR3 DNA sequence: TGTGCCAGCAGTTTTTATTACAGCTCCTACGAGCAGTACTTC. Translated, it gives CASSFYYSSYEQYF.

In this sample, this clonotype turned up a few times. The V gene is TRBV12-3 or TRBV12-4, the J gene TRBJ2-7; D perhaps matches TRBD1 (5 bases). This CDR3 region has 12 residues. Trimming took off 5 bases at V and 7 bases at J, with 12 bases between the two ends. The CDR3 DNA follows: TGTGCCAGCAGTGGCCAGGGTGTGGAGCAGTACTTC. Translating it yields CASSGQGVEQYF.

Ten or more counts support this clonotype. The chain couples TRBV15 to TRBJ2-3; TRBD1 matches 7 bases. CDR1 LNHNV and CDR2 YYDKDF come from the germline V gene (reference sequence). The length of the CDR3 is 16 residues. V gave up 4 bases and J gave up 1 base; unmatched junction bases: 8. The CDR3 loop reads CATSKDRSYGTDTQYF. The CDR3 coding sequence is TGTGCCACCAGCAAGGACAGGTCCTATGGCACAGATACGCAGTATTTT.

The chain couples TRBV20-1 to TRBJ2-7; possible D gene TRBD2, 6 bases. The CDR3 runs 15 residues. Trimming took 1 base from V and 4 from J, leaving 17 bases between them. Germline CDR1 and CDR2: DFQATT and SNEGSKA (reference sequence). This CDR3 is CSARGASDEEYEQYF. The DNA of the CDR3 is TGCAGTGCTAGAGGGGCTAGCGATGAGGAATACGAGCAGTACTTC.

The CDR3 region is CASSPEPNTGELFF. CDR3 nucleotides: TGTGCCAGCAGTCCCGAGCCTAACACCGGGGAGCTGTTTTTT. V gene TRBV6-1 combines with J gene TRBJ2-2; D unresolved. V was pared by 5 bases and J by 2 bases, with 9 bases between. In germline, CDR1 is MNHNS, CDR2 SASEGT. The CDR3 spans 14 residues.

This chain links TRBV20-1 with TRBJ2-7; 15 bases agree with TRBD2. The germline V gene has CDR1 DFQATT and CDR2 SNEGSKA (reference sequence). The CDR3 extends over 16 amino acids. The ends lost 6 bases at V and 6 bases at J; junction bases unmatched: 12. CDR3 sequence reads: CSAEPRTSGRASEQYF. The CDR3, as DNA: TGCAGTGCCGAGCCCCGGACTAGCGGGAGGGCCTCCGAGCAGTACTTC.

This clonotype came up many times. The chain couples TRBV5-1 to TRBJ2-7; a weak D match, TRBD1 (5 bases). CDR3 size: 13 residues. From germline, CDR1 is SGHRS and CDR2 YFSETQ. Trimming removed 3 bases at V and 4 bases at J, with 11 bases between. CDR3 DNA sequence: TGCGCCAGCAGCTCCGTAGGGGCATACGAGCAGTACTTC. This sequence encodes CASSSVGAYEQYF.

This chain joins TRBV4-3 and TRBJ2-3; no reliable D call. Deletions cut 2 bases from V and 1 base from J, with 13 bases between. Germline CDR1 reads LGHNA; CDR2 reads YSLEER. This CDR3 has 16 amino acids. In DNA, the CDR3 is TGCGCCAGCAGCCAACGTGTGTGGGATCGCACAGATACGCAGTATTTT. This codes for CASSQRVWDRTDTQYF.

This clonotype was seen a few times. This chain joins TRBV4-1 and TRBJ1-1, with D hard to call. CDR1 is MGHRA, CDR2 YSYEKL, per germline. The V and J ends lost 1 base and 1 base respectively, with 10 bases between them. The CDR3 has 15 amino acids. The CDR3: CASSQVWSGNTEAFF. The CDR3 DNA is TGCGCCAGCAGCCAAGTATGGTCAGGGAACACTGAAGCTTTCTTT.

This clonotype showed up many times. V is TRBV29-1 and J is TRBJ2-2; D call uncertain. V lost 1 base and J 2 bases, leaving 5 bases between the germline ends. CDR1 is SQVTM, CDR2 ANQGSEA, per germline. This CDR3 comprises 13 residues. The CDR3: CSVEGVNTGELFF. CDR3 nucleotide sequence: TGCAGCGTTGAAGGGGTTAACACCGGGGAGCTGTTTTTT.

The chain has TRBV4-3 and TRBJ2-1; D call uncertain. Germline loops: CDR1 LGHNA, CDR2 YSLEER. V lost 0 bases, J lost 0 bases, and 9 bases lay in between. The CDR3 has 16 amino acids. The CDR3 sequence: CASSQEFISSYNEQFF. CDR3 DNA sequence: TGCGCCAGCAGCCAAGAGTTTATTAGCTCCTACAATGAGCAGTTCTTC.

This clonotype occurred a few times. V usage is TRBV6-6 and J usage is TRBJ2-5, with a weak D call TRBD2 (6 bases). V lost 5 bases, J lost 9 bases, and 13 bases lay in between. Per the germline V gene, CDR1 is MNHNY and CDR2 is SVGAGI (reference sequence). This CDR3 spans 12 amino acids. DNA of the CDR3: TGTGCCAGCAGTCCCCCGTGGGGGGCCCAGTACTTC. This gives the protein CASSPPWGAQYF.

The chain carries TRBV5-5 and TRBJ1-6; 8 nucleotides line up with TRBD1. V lost 6 bases and J lost 10; bases outside the gene matches: 9. Germline V gene sequence: CDR1 SGHKS, CDR2 YYEKEE (reference sequence). The length of the CDR3 is 14 residues. This CDR3 reads CASTLTGVGSPLHF. CDR3 nucleotides: TGTGCCAGCACTCTGACAGGGGTGGGATCACCCCTCCACTTT.

This clonotype was seen only a few times. The chain employs TRBV7-3 and TRBJ1-6, with 9 bases that match TRBD1. Germline assignment: CDR1 SGHTA and CDR2 FQGTGA. CDR3 length equals 22 residues. V lost 5 bases to trimming and J lost 0 bases; unmatched junction nucleotides: 20. This chain's CDR3 is CASSLSPPPGQGYRSYNSPLHF. DNA for the CDR3: TGTGCCAGCAGCCTAAGTCCGCCCCCGGGACAGGGATATCGCTCCTATAATTCACCCCTCCACTTT.

This chain joins TRBV6-1 and TRBJ2-7; tentative D call: TRBD2 (5 bases). Trimming shortened V by 7 bases and J by 3 bases, and 10 bases separated the two germline ends. The CDR3 has 12 residues. The germline V gene has CDR1 MNHNS and CDR2 SASEGT. The CDR3 region is CASMAGLYEQYF. The CDR3 nucleotides are TGTGCCAGCATGGCGGGCCTCTACGAGCAGTACTTC.

This sequence joins TRBV30 and TRBJ2-5, with a possible D match to TRBD1 (5 bases). Germline CDR1 is GTSNPN and CDR2 is SVGIG (reference sequence). The V and J ends lost 1 base and 0 bases respectively, with 6 bases between them. This CDR3 region has 13 residues. The DNA for the CDR3 is TGTGCCTGGAGTGAAGGGGACCAAGAGACCCAGTACTTC. Translation gives CAWSEGDQETQYF.

The J gene is TRBJ1-6, the V gene TRBV12-3 or TRBV12-4, with unresolved D. The CDR3 runs to 13 residues. Trimming took off 5 bases at V and 8 bases at J, with 10 bases between the two ends. The CDR3 DNA is TGTGCCAGCAGTATCTCGTCCCATTCACCCCTCCACTTT. Its protein product is CASSISSHSPLHF.

The sample holds a few counts of this clonotype. The chain couples TRBV6-1 to TRBJ2-1; D may be TRBD2 (5 bases). V gave up 6 bases and J gave up 0 bases, with 12 bases separating them. The CDR3 loop spans 15 amino acids. CDR1 and CDR2 from the germline V gene are MNHNS and SASEGT. CDR3 region: CASSLTGYSYNEQFF. The CDR3 region has the DNA TGTGCCAGCAGCCTTACGGGATACTCCTACAATGAGCAGTTCTTC.